Below are 25 T cell receptor beta chains sequenced from a single sample in a study of T cell responses to AZD1222 COVID-19 vaccine. This table comes from immunoSEQ multiplex PCR, and its TCRdb copy is limited to in-frame clones, with some not included. Found here are about 140,000 clones, approximately 90% of them singletons; the top ten hold around 3.6%. The sequenced sample was peripheral blood, obtained on day 0 of AZD1222 vaccination. The origin of the receptors is an adult in good health.

The chain links TRBV19 to TRBJ1-3; D remains ambiguous. V lost 3 bases and J 0 bases, leaving 3 bases between the germline ends. The CDR3 sequence is 13 residues long. Germline CDR1 LNHDA, CDR2 SQIVND (reference sequence). The CDR3 DNA is TGTGCCAGTAGTATGTTCTCTGGAAACACCATATATTTT. Amino acid sequence: CASSMFSGNTIYF.

The V call is TRBV5-1, the J call TRBJ2-1; D is uncertain. The CDR3 runs to 15 residues. Looked up from germline, CDR1 is SGHRS and CDR2 is YFSETQ. The V gene lost 5 bases and the J gene lost 0 bases, with 12 bases spanning the gap. The CDR3: CASRRPQSSYNEQFF. DNA of the CDR3: TGCGCCAGCAGACGGCCGCAGAGCTCCTACAATGAGCAGTTCTTC.

The gene calls are TRBV11-2 and TRBJ1-6; possible D gene TRBD1, 5 bases. The CDR3 spans 15 residues. V dropped 8 bases and J dropped 4 bases, with 15 bases sitting between them. Germline V CDR1 and CDR2: SGHAT, FQNNGV. The CDR3 sequence is CASVETVRYNSPLHF. CDR3 nucleotides: TGTGCCAGCGTCGAGACAGTGAGATATAATTCACCCCTCCACTTT.

The chain couples TRBV5-4 to TRBJ2-4; D possibly corresponds to TRBD1 (5 bases). This CDR3 has 15 residues. CDR1 is SGHNT, CDR2 YYREEE, per germline (reference sequence). V dropped 4 bases and J dropped 5 bases, with 16 bases sitting between them. The DNA for the CDR3 is TGTGCCAGCAGCCCAGGGCTCCCCCCCCAAAACATTCAGTACTTC. Its protein product is CASSPGLPPQNIQYF.

The chain joins TRBV13 to TRBJ2-3, with TRBD2 identical over 8 bases. The CDR3 runs to 16 residues. J gave up 0 bases and V 8 bases, and 10 bases lay outside the gene matches. CDR1 and CDR2 (germline): PRHDT, FYEKMQ (reference sequence). The CDR3: CASSPRGGGSTDTQYF. DNA for the CDR3: TGTGCCAGCTCCCCCCGAGGCGGGGGGAGCACAGATACGCAGTATTTT.

V usage is TRBV27 and J usage is TRBJ1-1; D unclear. V was trimmed by 1 base and J by 8 bases, leaving 11 bases between them. CDR1 is MNHEY, CDR2 SMNVEV, per germline (reference sequence). The CDR3 has 13 amino acids. The CDR3 loop reads CASSLFLGKEAFF. CDR3 nucleotide sequence: TGTGCCAGCAGTTTATTTCTGGGAAAGGAAGCTTTCTTT.

V is TRBV6-1 and J is TRBJ1-2; 7 nucleotides align to TRBD1. In germline, CDR1 is MNHNS, CDR2 SASEGT. CDR3 length equals 13 residues. V lost 3 bases, J lost 8 bases, and 6 bases stayed unmatched. CDR3: CASSDRGDRGYTF. The CDR3 nucleotides are TGTGCCAGCAGTGACCGGGGGGACAGAGGCTACACCTTC.

The chain joins TRBV2 to TRBJ2-1; D is undetermined. V was trimmed by 5 bases and J by 5 bases, leaving 10 bases between them. Per germline, CDR1 SNHLY and CDR2 FYNNEI. This CDR3 contains 13 residues. DNA of the CDR3: TGTGCCAGCAGTATATTCAATGACAATGAGCAGTTCTTC. It yields the protein CASSIFNDNEQFF.

V is TRBV5-8 and J is TRBJ1-1; D remains ambiguous. Germline CDR1 is SGHTS and CDR2 is YDEGEE. This CDR3 has 14 residues. V lost 3 bases to trimming and J lost 4 bases, with 13 bases between them. CDR3 coding DNA: TGTGCCAGCAGCTCACTATGGGTTGCCACTGAAGCTTTCTTT. It translates to CASSSLWVATEAFF.

The V call is TRBV6-5, the J call TRBJ1-2, with D perhaps matching TRBD1 (6 bases). V lost 9 bases and J lost 5, with 16 bases in between. The CDR3 length is 13 residues. Germline values: CDR1 MNHEY, CDR2 SVGAGI. CDR3 amino acids: CASKQDSYYGYTF. DNA of the CDR3: TGTGCCAGTAAACAGGACAGTTATTATGGCTACACCTTC.

The CDR3 sequence is CASSHEGNEQFF. The CDR3 DNA reads as TGTGCCAGCAGCCATGAGGGGAATGAGCAGTTCTTC. This sequence joins TRBV7-9 and TRBJ2-1; the D call may be TRBD1 or TRBD2 (5 bases each). CDR3 size: 12 residues. Trimming left V 5 bases short and J 7 bases short, with 9 bases between. CDR1 is SEHNR, CDR2 FQNEAQ, per germline (reference sequence).

The rearrangement joins TRBV25-1 to TRBJ2-1; 8 bases map to TRBD1. The V segment lost 5 bases and the J segment 8 bases; nucleotides outside the gene matches: 11. The CDR3 runs 15 residues. Germline loops: CDR1 MGHDK, CDR2 SYGVNS. CDR3 nucleotide sequence: TGTGCCAGCAGTCAAGAGGTCGACAGGGGTCATGAGCAGTTCTTC. Amino acids: CASSQEVDRGHEQFF. The full variable domain, completed using reference TRBV25-1 and TRBJ2-1, is EADIYQTPRYLVIGTGKKITLECSQTMGHDKMYWYQQDPGMELHLIHYSYGVNSTEKGDLSSESTVSRIRTEHFPLTLESARPSHTSQYLCASSQEVDRGHEQFFGPGTRLTVL.

V usage is TRBV28 and J usage is TRBJ1-1, with D unresolved. Trimming stripped 4 bases from V and 1 base from J, with 7 bases between. This CDR3 has 13 amino acids. The germline V gene has CDR1 MDHEN and CDR2 SYDVKM. CDR3 region: CASSSRGNTEAFF. CDR3 DNA: TGTGCCAGCAGTTCCCGCGGGAACACTGAAGCTTTCTTT.

V gene TRBV2 combines with J gene TRBJ1-2, with 7 bases that match TRBD1. Losses at the gene ends were 1 base for V and 8 bases for J; bases not matched to a gene: 7. Germline V gives CDR1 SNHLY, CDR2 FYNNEI. This CDR3 contains 14 residues. The CDR3 nucleotides read TGTGCCAGCAGTGAAGGACGACAGGGTGGAGGCTACACCTTC. This gives the protein CASSEGRQGGGYTF.

This clone was seen a handful of times. The chain recombines TRBV11-2 with TRBJ2-3; D is possibly TRBD2 (6 bases). The CDR3 is 14 residues long. Germline V gives CDR1 SGHAT, CDR2 FQNNGV. Trimming shortened V by 1 base and J by 6 bases, and 11 bases separated the two germline ends. DNA of the CDR3: TGTGCCAGCAGCTTAGTAGTTGGGGGGGATACGCAGTATTTT. Protein sequence: CASSLVVGGDTQYF. The whole variable domain, filled in from reference TRBV11-2 and TRBJ2-3, reads EAGVAQSPRYKIIEKRQSVAFWCNPISGHATLYWYQQILGQGPKLLIQFQNNGVVDDSQLPKDRFSAERLKGVDSTLKIQPAKLEDSAVYLCASSLVVGGDTQYFGPGTRLTVL.

The V and J genes are TRBV7-2 and TRBJ2-3, with a weak D call TRBD2 (6 bases). V was pared by 6 bases and J by 8 bases, with 21 bases between. CDR1 is SGHTA and CDR2 is FQGNSA in the germline V gene. This CDR3 contains 15 residues. The CDR3 spells CASRPETRTSGTQYF. CDR3 bases: TGTGCCAGCAGACCCGAGACTAGGACGAGCGGTACGCAGTATTTT.

The genes are TRBV11-2 and TRBJ1-1, with D possibly being TRBD1 (6 bases). This CDR3 comprises 16 residues. Germline V lookup: CDR1 SGHAT, CDR2 FQNNGV. V was trimmed by 1 base and J by 4 bases, leaving 16 bases between them. The CDR3 nucleotides are TGTGCCAGCAGCTTAGGCTCGGGGGGGCTTAGCACTGAAGCTTTCTTT. Translation gives CASSLGSGGLSTEAFF.

J is TRBJ2-1 and V is TRBV9, with D hard to call. Per the germline V gene, CDR1 is SGDLS and CDR2 is YYNGEE. This CDR3 is 11 amino acids long. The V gene lost 2 bases and the J gene lost 6 bases, with 3 bases spanning the gap. The CDR3 DNA reads as TGTGCCAGCAGCGTCAGCAATGAGCAGTTCTTC. This gives the protein CASSVSNEQFF.

The chain has TRBV9 and TRBJ1-3; D remains ambiguous. The V end was cut by 0 bases, the J end by 3 bases, with 10 bases between. CDR1 SGDLS and CDR2 YYNGEE come from the germline V gene. The CDR3 is 15 amino acids. CDR3 sequence reads: CASSVGAGSGNTIYF. In DNA form, the CDR3 reads TGTGCCAGCAGCGTAGGGGCCGGGAGTGGAAACACCATATATTTT.

About this clone: Other DNA sequences in the sample encode the same CDR3. The CDR3 bases are TGTGCCAGCAGTTCGGACAGGGATCAGCCCCAGCATTTT. Translating gives CASSSDRDQPQHF. V and J are TRBV6-5 and TRBJ1-5; TRBD1 matches at 8 bases. Germline assignment: CDR1 MNHEY and CDR2 SVGAGI. The CDR3 totals 13 residues. J gave up 5 bases and V 4 bases, and 1 base lay outside the gene matches.

The chain has TRBV5-1 and TRBJ1-1, with D uncertain. V was cut by 1 base and J by 5 bases, with 9 bases left in between. Germline V gives CDR1 SGHRS, CDR2 YFSETQ. The CDR3 runs 13 residues. The chain's CDR3 is CASSLNFMTEAFF. CDR3 sequence (DNA): TGCGCCAGCAGCTTGAATTTTATGACTGAAGCTTTCTTT.

CDR3 DNA: TGTGCCTGGAGTAAGGCAGCCTCTGGAAACACCATATATTTT. Translated, it gives CAWSKAASGNTIYF. The chain recombines TRBV30 with TRBJ1-3; D gene ambiguous. Germline lookup yields CDR1 GTSNPN and CDR2 SVGIG (reference sequence). The V and J ends lost 2 bases and 0 bases respectively, with 8 bases between them. CDR3 length: 14 residues.

This chain connects TRBV4-1 to TRBJ2-2, with D maybe TRBD2 (6 bases). Between the trimmed V and J ends, which lost 3 bases and 4 bases, there was a span of 15 bases. Germline V gene data show CDR1 as MGHRA and CDR2 as YSYEKL. The CDR3 has 16 residues. The CDR3 DNA reads as TGCGCCAGCAGCCAGCCCCTTGGGGGGACCACCGGGGAGCTGTTTTTT. Encoded protein: CASSQPLGGTTGELFF.

The V gene is TRBV11-2, the J gene TRBJ2-7; 7 bases agree with TRBD2. J gave up 2 bases and V 5 bases, and 6 bases lay outside the gene matches. The CDR3 loop spans 14 amino acids. The germline V gene encodes CDR1 SGHAT and CDR2 FQNNGV. In DNA, the CDR3 is TGTGCCAGCAGCCCCCCGGGGGGACCCTACGAGCAGTACTTC. This sequence encodes CASSPPGGPYEQYF.

This chain links TRBV18 with TRBJ1-5; D is undetermined. The CDR3 loop spans 14 amino acids. Germline V gives CDR1 KGHSH, CDR2 LQKENI. V was pared by 6 bases and J by 6 bases, with 15 bases between. The CDR3 DNA reads TGTGCCAGCTCTTCCGACCTCCGTGCTCAGCCCCAGCATTTT. This sequence encodes CASSSDLRAQPQHF.